The 30 T cell receptor beta chains reported below all come from one sample, sequenced in a study of blood T cell repertoires in COVID-19. Sequencing was performed with immunoSEQ multiplex PCR; in TCRdb, only in-frame clones are kept and a portion is missing. The sample lists about 230,000 clones; about 88% were seen once. Input material: peripheral blood. Receptors originate from a middle-aged man with acute or convalescent COVID-19.

The genes are TRBV5-6 and TRBJ1-1; D remains unclear. V was pared by 0 bases and J by 4 bases, with 10 bases between. This CDR3 spans 14 amino acids. Looked up from germline, CDR1 is SGHDT and CDR2 is YYEEEE. The CDR3 is CASSLAVSGTEAFF. In DNA, the CDR3 is TGTGCCAGCAGCTTGGCCGTTAGTGGCACTGAAGCTTTCTTT.

The chain joins TRBV19 to TRBJ1-1, with D possibly being TRBD1 (6 bases). The CDR3 is 13 residues long. Germline CDR1 is LNHDA and CDR2 is SQIVND (reference sequence). V lost 0 bases and J 7 bases, leaving 9 bases between the germline ends. For the CDR3, the DNA is TGTGCCAGTAGTATAGATTGGACAGATGAAGCTTTCTTT. It is translated as CASSIDWTDEAFF.

The CDR3 reads CASSPDRGRGTEAFF. Here the CDR3 DNA reads TGTGCCAGCAGTCCGGACAGGGGGCGGGGCACTGAAGCTTTCTTT. The chain links TRBV28 to TRBJ1-1; 11 nucleotides agree with TRBD1. V was pared by 5 bases and J by 4 bases, with 6 bases of the junction left unmatched. In germline, CDR1 is MDHEN, CDR2 SYDVKM. The CDR3 is 15 amino acids.

The rearrangement joins TRBV7-8 to TRBJ2-1; TRBD2 matches at 9 bases. The junction had 10 bases not matched to a gene; V was cut back by 2 bases and J by 8 bases. This CDR3 region has 16 residues. Germline V CDR1 and CDR2: SGHVS, FQNEAQ. CDR3 DNA: TGTGCCAGCAGCTTACATGGGCGGGGGGGGCCGGATGAGCAGTTCTTC. It is translated as CASSLHGRGGPDEQFF.

CDR3 sequence: CASSVGAGIGNEQFF. In DNA form, the CDR3 reads TGTGCCAGCAGCGTAGGGGCAGGGATAGGGAATGAGCAGTTCTTC. V is TRBV9 and J is TRBJ2-1; perhaps TRBD1 as D (5 bases). The CDR3 is 15 amino acids. V was trimmed by 0 bases and J by 7 bases, leaving 14 bases between them. The germline V gene has CDR1 SGDLS and CDR2 YYNGEE.

J is TRBJ1-1 and V is TRBV12-5; D unclear. This CDR3 has 12 residues. CDR1 and CDR2 from the germline V gene are LGHNT and FRNRAP. Between the trimmed V and J ends, which lost 6 bases and 0 bases, there was a span of 5 bases. CDR3 residues: CASGYMNTEAFF. The CDR3 DNA follows: TGTGCTAGTGGGTACATGAACACTGAAGCTTTCTTT.

The chain links TRBV5-4 to TRBJ2-3; 9 bases are shared with TRBD2. The CDR3 sequence is 16 residues long. Losses at the gene ends were 0 bases for V and 2 bases for J; bases not matched to a gene: 4. CDR1 is SGHNT, CDR2 YYREEE, per germline (reference sequence). CDR3 residues: CASSLAVAGVTDTQYF. DNA of the CDR3: TGTGCCAGCAGCTTGGCCGTAGCGGGGGTCACAGATACGCAGTATTTT.

This clone appeared a few times. This chain joins TRBV7-3 and TRBJ1-1, with D possibly TRBD1 on 5 matching bases. CDR3 size: 13 residues. V lost 5 bases and J lost 0, with 7 bases in between. The V gene's germline CDR1 is SGHTA and CDR2 FQGTGA. DNA of the CDR3: TGTGCCAGCAGCGGACACATGAACACTGAAGCTTTCTTT. Encoded protein: CASSGHMNTEAFF.

The chain couples TRBV5-4 to TRBJ2-2, with a tentative D call TRBD2 (6 bases). V lost 4 bases to trimming and J lost 7 bases, with 11 bases between them. The V gene's germline CDR1 is SGHNT and CDR2 YYREEE (reference sequence). CDR3 size: 13 residues. This CDR3 reads CASSAGLGGELFF. CDR3 nucleotide sequence: TGTGCCAGCAGCGCGGGACTCGGCGGGGAGCTGTTTTTT. Full variable domain (missing parts from reference TRBV5-4 and TRBJ2-2): ETGVTQSPTHLIKTRGQQVTLRCSSQSGHNTVSWYQQALGQGPQFIFQYYREEENGRGNFPPRFSGLQFPNYSSELNVNALELDDSALYLCASSAGLGGELFFGEGSRLTVL.

The chain carries TRBV20-1 and TRBJ1-2, with D maybe TRBD1 (5 bases). Germline CDR1 reads DFQATT; CDR2 reads SNEGSKA (reference sequence). The CDR3 extends over 12 amino acids. V was clipped by 3 bases and J by 8 bases, with 13 bases between them. The CDR3 sequence: CSASYGARGYTF. The CDR3, as DNA: TGCAGTGCTAGTTATGGGGCGCGCGGCTACACCTTC.

The rearrangement links TRBV14 to TRBJ1-2; a possible D gene is TRBD1 (6 bases). The V end lost 0 bases, the J end lost 7 bases, and 15 bases lay between the germline ends. Germline V gene data show CDR1 as SGHDN and CDR2 as FVKESK. The CDR3 runs to 15 residues. CDR3 sequence: CASSQDAGVWIGYTF. The DNA of the CDR3 is TGTGCCAGCAGCCAAGATGCAGGGGTATGGATTGGCTACACCTTC.

This chain joins TRBV27 and TRBJ1-1; 8 bases map to TRBD1. The CDR3 is made up of 11 amino acids. The germline CDR1 and CDR2 sequences are MNHEY and SMNVEV (reference sequence). The CDR3 sequence: CAGTGGTEAFF. The CDR3 DNA sequence: TGTGCGGGTACAGGGGGCACTGAAGCTTTCTTT.

The J gene is TRBJ1-2, the V gene TRBV7-2, with D uncertain. CDR3 length: 14 amino acids. Germline V gene lookup returns CDR1 SGHTA and CDR2 FQGNSA. Trimming pared 5 bases from V and 5 bases from J, leaving 15 bases between. In DNA form, the CDR3 reads TGTGCCAGCAGCGACCGGGTCCTTTCTTATGGCTACACCTTC. It encodes CASSDRVLSYGYTF.

V is TRBV3-1 (or the pseudogene TRBV3-2) and J is TRBJ1-1, with D hard to call. Looked up from germline, CDR1 is LGHDT and CDR2 is YNNKEL (reference sequence). Deletions cut 9 bases from V and 4 bases from J, with 12 bases between. The CDR3 is 12 residues long. CDR3 in amino acids: CASTNRATEAFF. In DNA, the CDR3 is TGTGCCAGTACCAACAGAGCCACTGAAGCTTTCTTT.

The V and J genes are TRBV5-1 and TRBJ2-5, with 14 bases matching TRBD2. Germline V gives CDR1 SGHRS, CDR2 YFSETQ. This CDR3 has 17 amino acids. J lost 5 bases, V lost 4 bases, and 10 bases had no gene match. The CDR3 nucleotides read TGCGCCAGCAGCCGGACTAGCGGGGGGCCGGCTGGGGAGACCCAGTACTTC. This translates into CASSRTSGGPAGETQYF.

This sequence joins TRBV19 and TRBJ1-5; tentatively, D is TRBD1 (5 bases). From germline, CDR1 is LNHDA and CDR2 SQIVND (reference sequence). The CDR3 has 18 residues. Between the trimmed V and J ends, which lost 0 bases and 2 bases, there was a span of 17 bases. The CDR3 loop reads CASSIDLKGMKGNQPQHF. CDR3 in DNA: TGTGCCAGTAGTATAGATCTCAAGGGGATGAAGGGCAATCAGCCCCAGCATTTT.

A few counts support this clone. The chain links TRBV2 to TRBJ2-7; TRBD1 matches 8 bases. CDR1 and CDR2 from the germline V gene are SNHLY and FYNNEI. Trimming at V came to 7 bases and at J to 0 bases, leaving 5 bases not matched to a gene. The CDR3 extends over 14 amino acids. The DNA for the CDR3 is TGTGCCAGCACCTGGGACAGGAGCTCCTACGAGCAGTACTTC. It yields the protein CASTWDRSSYEQYF.

This clone was observed a single time. V gene TRBV5-4 combines with J gene TRBJ2-1; the match to TRBD2 covers 8 bases. Looked up from germline, CDR1 is SGHNT and CDR2 is YYREEE (reference sequence). After removal of 1 base from V and 7 bases from J, the junction contained 7 bases not matched to a gene. The CDR3 contains 15 residues. The CDR3 is CASSLLGGARNEQFF. In DNA form, the CDR3 reads TGTGCCAGCAGCTTGCTCGGGGGGGCACGGAATGAGCAGTTCTTC.

The V call is TRBV5-8, the J call TRBJ1-6; possible D gene TRBD1, 5 bases. The V gene lost 0 bases and the J gene lost 0 bases, with 7 bases spanning the gap. Germline V gives CDR1 SGHTS, CDR2 YDEGEE. The CDR3 sequence is 16 residues long. DNA for the CDR3: TGTGCCAGCAGCTTGGGGGGGGGCTCCTATAATTCACCCCTCCACTTT. Translated, it gives CASSLGGGSYNSPLHF.

V and J are TRBV15 and TRBJ1-2; possible D gene TRBD1, 6 bases. CDR1 is LNHNV and CDR2 is YYDKDF in the germline V gene (reference sequence). The ends were cut back, 0 bases at V and 6 bases at J, with 17 bases in the middle. The CDR3 is 16 amino acids. The CDR3 DNA follows: TGTGCCACCAGCAGAGATCTTTTGGACAGTGGGGATGGCTACACCTTC. It is translated as CATSRDLLDSGDGYTF.

V usage is TRBV6-5 and J usage is TRBJ1-5, with D unclear. CDR3 length equals 13 residues. Germline V gene data show CDR1 as MNHEY and CDR2 as SVGAGI. Deletions cut 8 bases from V and 0 bases from J, with 8 bases between. The CDR3 sequence: CASAPYSNQPQHF. The CDR3 nucleotides read TGTGCCAGCGCGCCTTATAGCAATCAGCCCCAGCATTTT.

This chain links TRBV6-5 with TRBJ2-2, with D unresolved. Germline lookup yields CDR1 MNHEY and CDR2 SVGAGI. Trimming took off 5 bases at V and 2 bases at J, with 3 bases between the two ends. The CDR3 totals 12 residues. The CDR3 region has the DNA TGTGCCAGCAGTCATAACACCGGGGAGCTGTTTTTT. Amino acids: CASSHNTGELFF.

V and J are TRBV11-2 and TRBJ1-2; D not resolved. CDR3 size: 15 residues. V lost 0 bases and J 0 bases, leaving 8 bases between the germline ends. Germline lookup yields CDR1 SGHAT and CDR2 FQNNGV. CDR3 coding DNA: TGTGCCAGCAGCTTAGACGCAGGATCTAACTATGGCTACACCTTC. Its protein is CASSLDAGSNYGYTF. Based on the CDR3 plus reference TRBV11-2 and TRBJ1-2, the full variable domain is EAGVAQSPRYKIIEKRQSVAFWCNPISGHATLYWYQQILGQGPKLLIQFQNNGVVDDSQLPKDRFSAERLKGVDSTLKIQPAKLEDSAVYLCASSLDAGSNYGYTFGSGTRLTVV.

In nucleotides, the CDR3 is TGTGTCGCACAGGAGAGGGACTTAGACTATGGCTACACCTTC. Translating gives CVAQERDLDYGYTF. This chain links TRBV19 with TRBJ1-2; D may be TRBD1 (5 bases). Germline V gives CDR1 LNHDA, CDR2 SQIVND (reference sequence). This CDR3 has 14 residues. The whole variable domain, filled in from reference TRBV19 and TRBJ1-2, reads DGGITQSPKYLFRKEGQNVTLSCEQNLNHDAMYWYRQDPGQGLRLIYYSQIVNDFQKGDIAEGYSVSREKKESFPLTVTSAQKNPTAFYLCVAQERDLDYGYTFGSGTRLTVV.

The chain has TRBV29-1 and TRBJ2-1, with 9 bases matching TRBD1. J lost 1 base, V lost 1 base, and 2 bases had no gene match. CDR1 SQVTM and CDR2 ANQGSEA come from the germline V gene. This CDR3 is 15 amino acids long. In nucleotides, the CDR3 is TGCAGCGTTGAAGGGGGACAGGGTTCCTACAATGAGCAGTTCTTC. Translation: CSVEGGQGSYNEQFF.

The chain uses TRBV2 and TRBJ2-7, with D possibly being TRBD1 (5 bases). The CDR3 totals 13 residues. Trimming pared 0 bases from V and 7 bases from J, leaving 10 bases between. CDR1 is SNHLY, CDR2 FYNNEI, per germline. CDR3 residues: CASSEATAREQYF. For the CDR3, the DNA is TGTGCCAGCAGTGAAGCGACAGCTCGGGAGCAGTACTTC.

This clone was recorded once. The chain employs TRBV6-6 and TRBJ1-2; D is ambiguous. Trimming shortened V by 5 bases and J by 6 bases, and 4 bases separated the two germline ends. Germline CDR1 MNHNY, CDR2 SVGAGI (reference sequence). CDR3 length equals 10 residues. The CDR3: CASSGDGYTF. The CDR3 DNA reads TGTGCCAGCAGTGGAGATGGCTACACCTTC.

This chain joins TRBV9 and TRBJ2-7, with D possibly matching TRBD1 (6 bases). Trimming removed 1 base at V and 2 bases at J, with 13 bases between. CDR1 and CDR2 (germline): SGDLS, YYNGEE. The CDR3 runs to 15 residues. The CDR3 sequence: CASSVSQGIAYEQYF. DNA for the CDR3: TGTGCCAGCAGCGTATCACAGGGAATTGCCTACGAGCAGTACTTC.

This clone was found once. The gene calls are TRBV2 and TRBJ2-7; 9 bases are a match to TRBD1. The CDR3 has 13 amino acids. V gave up 4 bases and J gave up 6 bases; unmatched junction bases: 4. Germline V gene lookup returns CDR1 SNHLY and CDR2 FYNNEI. CDR3 sequence: CASSAGQGSEQYF. The CDR3 region has the DNA TGTGCCAGCAGTGCGGGACAGGGAAGCGAGCAGTACTTC.

This clone was counted a single time. This chain links TRBV24-1 with TRBJ1-3; a weak D match, TRBD1 (5 bases). The CDR3 loop spans 14 amino acids. Germline lookup yields CDR1 KGHDR and CDR2 SFDVKD. Between the trimmed V and J ends, which lost 4 bases and 2 bases, there was a span of 8 bases. CDR3 DNA sequence: TGTGCCACCAGTGACACGGGGGCTGGAAACACCATATATTTT. Translated: CATSDTGAGNTIYF.